Detailed here is one TCR beta chain. Its antigen is as yet unknown. TCRdb analysed the reads with MiXCR anew, one entry per CDR3 protein. Among 700,000 to 850,000 distinct CDR3 sequences listed, around a third were seen once. This specimen belongs to a study of T cell repertoires in cytomegalovirus infection. About the study: Recently identified HLA-C-restricted CMV epitopes and well-studied HLA-B-restricted CMV epitopes were used by the study. Carrying CMV and the relevant HLA type showed in public TCR beta signatures.

Study conclusions and caveats: Dominant in the ex vivo response were TCR beta clonotypes restricted by HLA-C and specific for CMV. CMV carriers having the relevant HLA were flagged by cumulative public TCR beta family frequency.

This CDR3 comprises 15 residues. CDR1 is SEHNR and CDR2 is FQNEAQ in the germline V gene (reference sequence). Trimming stripped 1 base from V and 0 bases from J, with 7 bases between. This TCR was sampled from a human donor in good health (CMV status not recorded). Some clones in this sample may be carry-over from other donors' samples. The starting material was cultured CD8+ T cells from PBMCs, obtained from culture after CMV antigen stimulation. The chain uses TRBV7-9 and TRBJ2-1; D ambiguous. The CDR3 protein is CASSLGLHSYNEQFF. The CDR3 DNA reads as TGTGCCAGCAGCTTAGGACTCCACTCCTACAATGAGCAGTTCTTC.